This T cell receptor (beta chain) was identified during a study of blood T cell repertoires in COVID-19. Across the study: Researchers got acute and convalescent COVID-19 samples from the United States, Italy and Spain.

TCRdb's copy holds only in-frame clones and misses some; the assay was immunoSEQ multiplex PCR. The sample has 200,000 to 300,000 clones, 88% seen once; the top ten hold about 3.4%. The V end was cut by 7 bases, the J end by 4 bases, with 10 bases between. The CDR3 totals 12 residues. Enrollees, about 18 to 100 years old, lived in 24 US areas. Donors were grouped by their self-reported clinical history. Individuals in the exposed group had encountered a COVID-19 case within 2 weeks preceding study entry. This clonotype was sampled from a woman aged 40 to 50 who had been exposed to COVID-19. The chain has TRBV12-3 or TRBV12-4 and TRBJ1-2; a possible D gene is TRBD1 (6 bases). Source material: PBMCs or T cells enriched from blood (not recorded which). CDR3 sequence (DNA): TGTGCCAGCACCCTGGACAGCTATGGCTACACCTTC. It yields the protein CASTLDSYGYTF.